This TCR beta chain was retrieved from a study of T cell clones after liver transplantation. For the study at large: Three of the eight recipients were HCV-positive; the rest had non-autoimmune, non-viral transplant indications.

The study's findings and limits: Small, mixed patient groups and varying post-transplant times limit these conclusions.

This CDR3 has 16 residues. Trimming took 5 bases from V and 2 from J; bases not matched to a gene: 10. CDR1 and CDR2 from the germline V gene are SEHNR and FQNEAQ (reference sequence). Measured with immunoSEQ multiplex PCR; TCRdb has only the in-frame clones, and not every one. The sample lists 35,000 to 45,000 clones, more than 70% seen once, with 2% to 2.5% in the top ten. Of note for this clone: The antigen remains unidentified.

This clonotype originated in a human patient who received a liver transplant. Some T cells here may be from the graft donor. The chain joins TRBV7-9 to TRBJ2-7; TRBD1 matches at 9 bases. The specimen was CD4+ T cells from blood, collected 24 months after liver transplant. The CDR3 loop reads CASSTLRTGATYEQYF. The CDR3 nucleotides read TGTGCCAGCAGCACCCTACGGACAGGGGCTACCTACGAGCAGTACTTC. Combining the CDR3 with reference TRBV7-9 and TRBJ2-7 gives the whole variable domain DTGVSQNPRHKITKRGQNVTFRCDPISEHNRLYWYRQTLGQGPEFLTYFQNEAQLEKSRLLSDRFSAERPKGSFSTLEIQRTEQGDSAMYLCASSTLRTGATYEQYFGPGTRLTVT.